This TCR beta chain was sequenced in a study of cytomegalovirus exposure and HLA in healthy donors. Study at large: About 85 million unique TCRs from HLA-typed donors were held in an early release of data. General study findings and limits: A missense variant in DCLRE1C was later tied to TCR beta V- and J-gene trimming. TCR beta sequences numbering 15,000 to 20,000 were associated with HLA alleles at 0.05 false discovery rate in a later analysis.

Remarks on this clone: Its antigen remains unknown.

The study ran its PCR with 60 Vbeta and 13 Jbeta primers. Sequenced by immunoSEQ multiplex PCR; TCRdb stores in-frame clones only, minus some. This repertoire shows some 140,000 clones, 65% to 85% found once; its top ten account for approximately 0.9%. The sample comprised PBMCs. This receptor was obtained from a man aged 18 to 35 in good health and CMV-seronegative.

CDR3 DNA: TGTGCCAGCAGCTCCCCCCCGAATGAGCAGTTCTTC. It encodes CASSSPPNEQFF. The chain joins TRBV7-2 to TRBJ2-1; D gene ambiguous. This CDR3 is built from 12 residues. V was cut by 4 bases and J by 7 bases, with 8 bases left in between. Germline assignment: CDR1 SGHTA and CDR2 FQGNSA. The whole variable domain, remainder taken from reference TRBV7-2 and TRBJ2-1, is GAGVSQSPSNKVTEKGKDVELRCDPISGHTALYWYRQSLGQGLEFLIYFQGNSAPDKSGLPSDRFSAERTGGSVSTLTIQRTQQEDSAVYLCASSSPPNEQFFGPGTRLTVL.